A single sample gave rise to the 16 T cell receptor beta chains below, sequenced in a study of T cells in Graves' hyperthyroidism and ophthalmopathy (dated by TCRdb to between 2019 and 2020). Preparation of the library involved multiplex PCR. Sequencer: Illumina HiSeq 2000. The TCR beta CDR3 regions were amplified from RNA transcripts. The first round of RT-PCR for the TCR CDR3 was performed with the HTBI primer set and the Qiagen OneStep RT-PCR kit. TCRdb redid the processing of the public reads, applying fastp at Q25 and MiXCR, and retained in-frame beta chains. Each record represents a unique CDR3 protein, reported with the most common genes and DNA among its rows. The sample table lists more than 300,000 distinct CDR3 sequences, over 10% of them with a count of one. The ten largest clones capture 9.2% of the sample. The sequenced sample was blood. The receptors derive from a woman between 18 and 29 years old with Graves' hyperthyroidism.

This clonotype was seen many times. This sequence joins TRBV28 and TRBJ1-2, with TRBD1 identical over 9 bases. The CDR3 has 14 residues. With V trimmed by 5 bases and J by 6 bases, 7 bases remained unmatched. Germline V lookup: CDR1 MDHEN, CDR2 SYDVKM. The CDR3 nucleotides are TGTGCCAGCAGTGCCTGGACAGGGGAGGATGGCTACACCTTC. This codes for CASSAWTGEDGYTF.

The chain carries TRBV12-3 or TRBV12-4 and TRBJ2-7, with 7 bases aligning to TRBD1. The CDR3 covers 14 residues. V shed 5 bases, J shed 2 bases, and the junction held 6 bases outside the gene matches. The CDR3 DNA is TGTGCCAGCAGTCCGGACAGGTCCCCCTACGAGCAGTACTTC. Residues: CASSPDRSPYEQYF.

Only a few counts were recorded for this clonotype. The rearrangement uses TRBV6-1 and TRBJ1-2, with a tentative D call TRBD1 (6 bases). Trimming shortened V by 1 base and J by 2 bases, and 11 bases separated the two germline ends. The germline V gene encodes CDR1 MNHNS and CDR2 SASEGT. The length of the CDR3 is 15 residues. The CDR3 reads CASSEDGGGNYGYTF. The CDR3 coding sequence is TGTGCCAGCAGTGAAGACGGAGGGGGGAACTATGGCTACACCTTC.

This clonotype was observed a handful of times. The chain has TRBV19 and TRBJ1-1; no firm D call. In germline, CDR1 is LNHDA, CDR2 SQIVND (reference sequence). V gave up 3 bases and J gave up 0 bases, with 8 bases separating them. There are 14 residues in the CDR3. CDR3: CASSIGVMNTEAFF. In DNA form, the CDR3 reads TGTGCCAGTAGTATCGGGGTTATGAACACTGAAGCTTTCTTT.

This clonotype was counted ten times or more. The V and J genes are TRBV18 and TRBJ2-3; D ambiguous. V gave up 3 bases and J gave up 4 bases, with 8 bases separating them. This CDR3 is built from 13 residues. The V gene's germline CDR1 is KGHSH and CDR2 LQKENI. The chain's CDR3 is CASSPDQSDTQYF. The CDR3 bases are TGTGCCAGCTCACCTGATCAGTCAGATACGCAGTATTTT.

Ten or more counts support this clonotype. J is TRBJ1-5 and V is TRBV24-1, with 7 bases fitting TRBD1. The CDR3 consists of 13 residues. CDR1 and CDR2 (germline): KGHDR, SFDVKD. With 4 bases clipped from V and 6 bases from J, the junction kept 2 bases outside the gene matches. DNA for the CDR3: TGTGCCACCAGTGACGACAGGGTTCAGCCCCAGCATTTT. Translated: CATSDDRVQPQHF.

A few counts support this clonotype. The junction departs from the called germline gene at one end, perhaps through a read error. The V gene is TRBV7-9, the J gene TRBJ1-1; tentatively, D is TRBD1 (5 bases). This CDR3 contains 13 residues. Germline V lookup: CDR1 SEHNR, CDR2 FQNEAQ (reference sequence). The CDR3 DNA is TGTGCCAGCAGCTTAGCGTCAGGGATCAGGGTTATCTTT. Translation gives CASSLASGIRVIF.

This clonotype came up once. A much larger clone differs by one base, so this may be a read error. The chain couples TRBV5-5 to TRBJ1-3, with a possible D match to TRBD1 (6 bases). Germline V CDR1 and CDR2: SGHKS, YYEKEE (reference sequence). The CDR3 covers 15 residues. CDR3 protein: CACSLAGASGNTIYF. The CDR3 DNA reads as TGTGCCTGCAGCTTGGCAGGGGCCTCTGGAAACACCATATATTTT.

This clonotype was observed many times. The chain combines TRBV16 with TRBJ1-6; D possibly corresponds to TRBD1 (6 bases). V shed 4 bases and J shed 7 bases, with 8 bases lying between them. The CDR3 sequence is 13 residues long. The germline CDR1 and CDR2 sequences are KGHSY and FQNENV. The CDR3, as DNA: TGTGCCAGCAGCCGACAGGAAAATTCACCCCTCCACTTT. Its protein product is CASSRQENSPLHF. Looking up the rest from reference TRBV16 and TRBJ1-6 gives the full variable domain: GEEVAQTPKHLVRGEGQKAKLYCAPIKGHSYVFWYQQVLKNEFKFLISFQNENVFDETGMPKERFSAKCLPNSPCSLEIQATKLEDSAVYFCASSRQENSPLHFGNGTRLTVT.

This clonotype was observed at least ten times. The chain links TRBV18 to TRBJ1-2; D perhaps matches TRBD1 (6 bases). Germline V gene data show CDR1 as KGHSH and CDR2 as LQKENI. This CDR3 is built from 15 residues. The V and J ends lost 0 bases and 5 bases respectively, with 13 bases between them. The CDR3 protein is CASSPPMAGVYGYTF. The CDR3 DNA reads TGTGCCAGCTCACCACCTATGGCAGGGGTATATGGCTACACCTTC.

This clonotype was seen more than once but under ten times. V gene TRBV7-3 combines with J gene TRBJ2-1, with a tentative D call TRBD2 (6 bases). V was cut by 5 bases and J by 2 bases, with 13 bases left in between. The germline V gene has CDR1 SGHTA and CDR2 FQGTGA. CDR3 length equals 15 residues. Here the CDR3 reads CASSPNSGAYNEQFF. The CDR3 DNA is TGTGCCAGCAGCCCAAATAGCGGAGCCTACAATGAGCAGTTCTTC. The full variable domain, rest sourced from reference TRBV7-3 and TRBJ2-1, is GAGVSQTPSNKVTEKGKYVELRCDPISGHTALYWYRQSLGQGPEFLIYFQGTGAADDSGLPNDRFFAVRPEGSVSTLKIQRTERGDSAVYLCASSPNSGAYNEQFFGPGTRLTVL.

In its sample, this clonotype was seen many times. The rearrangement uses TRBV20-1 and TRBJ2-7; D assignment may be TRBD1 or TRBD2 (5 bases each). The germline CDR1 and CDR2 sequences are DFQATT and SNEGSKA (reference sequence). V dropped 2 bases and J dropped 2 bases, with 28 bases sitting between them. The length of the CDR3 is 19 residues. CDR3 DNA: TGCAGTGCTAGACCCCCTTCTGGGACCCCCGGGCCTGTACCCTACGAGCAGTACTTC. It encodes CSARPPSGTPGPVPYEQYF.

In this sample, this clonotype turned up many times. The CDR3 protein is CASSLQGNEKLFF. CDR3 coding DNA: TGTGCCAGCAGTTTACAGGGAAATGAAAAACTGTTTTTT. The chain combines TRBV12-3 or TRBV12-4 with TRBJ1-4; D possibly corresponds to TRBD1 (5 bases). V shed 2 bases and J shed 5 bases, with 6 bases lying between them. The CDR3 contains 13 residues.

The table lists this clonotype with a few counts. The chain combines TRBV6-4 with TRBJ2-5, with D perhaps matching TRBD1 (5 bases). The ends were cut back, 7 bases at V and 6 bases at J, with 21 bases in the middle. Germline V CDR1 and CDR2: MRHNA, SNTAGT. The CDR3 loop spans 15 amino acids. CDR3 bases: TGTGCCAGCAACCCATTGGACATACCTCACCAGACCCAGTACTTC. As protein: CASNPLDIPHQTQYF.

V and J are TRBV5-1 and TRBJ2-3; 7 nucleotides match TRBD2. With V trimmed by 5 bases and J by 3 bases, 6 bases remained unmatched. CDR3 size: 14 residues. CDR1 and CDR2 from the germline V gene are SGHRS and YFSETQ. The CDR3 spells CASRAGASTDTQYF. CDR3 DNA sequence: TGCGCCAGCAGGGCGGGAGCGTCGACAGATACGCAGTATTTT.

This clonotype occurred a few times. DNA for the CDR3: TGCAGTGTTTCACCACAGGGTCGGGGGTATGGCTACACCTTC. Protein: CSVSPQGRGYGYTF. This chain joins TRBV20-1 and TRBJ1-2; a weak D match, TRBD1 (6 bases). This CDR3 is built from 14 residues. Trimming removed 7 bases at V and 5 bases at J, with 20 bases between. Germline values: CDR1 DFQATT, CDR2 SNEGSKA (reference sequence).